This entry concerns a single TCR beta chain. The antigen remains unidentified. Clones were read by immunoSEQ multiplex PCR, and TCRdb kept only the in-frame ones, dropping some. The data show 20,000 to 30,000 clones, 60% to 80% seen once. This entry belongs to a study of vaccination effects on CD4 cells after COVID-19. The length of the CDR3 is 13 residues. V was clipped by 4 bases and J by 3 bases, with 10 bases between them. Germline CDR1 is MNHEY and CDR2 is SVGAGI. Using viral peptide pools, the ViraFEST assay grew out antigen-specific CD4+ T cells prior to sequencing. The authors isolated CD4+ T cells after roughly 10 days of culture. Participants received two doses of either the BNT162b2 or mRNA-1273 vaccine.

The input for sequencing was CD4+ T cells from PBMCs cultured with SARS-CoV-2 spike peptides, taken after COVID-19 vaccination. The rearrangement joins TRBV6-5 to TRBJ2-7, with a weak D call TRBD2 (5 bases). The TCR originated in a human donor who received a COVID-19 vaccine. Here the CDR3 DNA reads TGTGCCAGCAGTTTGGACCGGGGCTACGAGCAGTACTTC. It translates to CASSLDRGYEQYF.